Detailed here is one T cell receptor beta chain. The germline V gene encodes CDR1 LGHNT and CDR2 FRNRAP. V was pared by 1 base and J by 9 bases, with 13 bases between. This CDR3 comprises 14 residues. This sample stems from a study of T cells in tumors after PD-1 blockade. Clones were read by immunoSEQ multiplex PCR, and TCRdb kept only the in-frame ones, dropping some. The table shows tens of thousands of clones, with about 82% occurring only once. The sequencing here drew on PBMCs, taken before anti-PD-1 treatment. The sequence was obtained from a human donor with basal cell carcinoma. V is TRBV12-5 and J is TRBJ2-1; possibly TRBD2 for D (5 bases). In DNA form, the CDR3 reads TGTGCTAGTGGTTTGGGAGAGGCCGCGGGTGAGCAGTTCTTC. It codes for CASGLGEAAGEQFF.